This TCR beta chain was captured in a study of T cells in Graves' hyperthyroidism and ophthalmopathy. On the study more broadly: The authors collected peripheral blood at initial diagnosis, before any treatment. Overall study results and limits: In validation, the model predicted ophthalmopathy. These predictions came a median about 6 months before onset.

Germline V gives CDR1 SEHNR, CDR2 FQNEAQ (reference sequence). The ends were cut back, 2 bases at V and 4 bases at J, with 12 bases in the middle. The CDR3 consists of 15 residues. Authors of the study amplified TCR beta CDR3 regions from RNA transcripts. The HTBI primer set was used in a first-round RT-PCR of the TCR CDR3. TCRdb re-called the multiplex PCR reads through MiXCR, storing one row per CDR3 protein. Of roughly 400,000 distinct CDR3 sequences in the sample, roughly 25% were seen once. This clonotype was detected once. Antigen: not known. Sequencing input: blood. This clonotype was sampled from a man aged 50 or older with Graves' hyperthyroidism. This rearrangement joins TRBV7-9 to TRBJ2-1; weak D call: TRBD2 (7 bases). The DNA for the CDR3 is TGTGCCAGCAGCTTACCTAGGGGGGGTTACAATGAGCAGTTCTTC. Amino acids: CASSLPRGGYNEQFF.